The rows below give T cell receptor beta chains drawn from one sample of a study of beta chain features in type 1 diabetes. Here immunoSEQ multiplex PCR was the method, and the copy in TCRdb shows in-frame clones only, minus some. The sample has roughly 350,000 clones, approximately 10% seen once. Source material: naive CD4+ T cells from blood. The receptors stem from a woman aged 30 to 39 in good health. The CDR3 runs from the conserved cysteine through the conserved F or W. Fields, in order: V gene, clone size, D gene, J gene, CDR3 protein, CDR3 DNA. D genes are given only for firm matches. Clone size, where shown, is once, few, many, or a class for clones that have expanded.

v_gene: TRBV20-1
abundance: few
d_gene: NA
j_gene: TRBJ2-1
CDR3aa: CSARTINEQFF
CDR3nt: TGCAGTGCCCGGACTATAAATGAGCAGTTCTTC

v_gene: TRBV28
abundance: few
d_gene: NA
j_gene: TRBJ1-1
CDR3aa: CASSRDKEAFF
CDR3nt: TGTGCCAGCAGCCGCGACAAAGAAGCTTTCTTT

v_gene: TRBV5-4
abundance: NA
d_gene: NA
j_gene: TRBJ2-3
CDR3aa: CASSTQAADTQYF
CDR3nt: TGTGCCAGCAGCACACAGGCTGCAGATACGCAGTATTTT

v_gene: TRBV14
abundance: NA
d_gene: TRBD2
j_gene: TRBJ2-4
CDR3aa: CASSPREGAGRGNIQYF
CDR3nt: TGTGCCAGCAGCCCCCGAGAAGGAGCGGGACGGGGAAACATTCAGTACTTC

v_gene: TRBV15
abundance: NA
d_gene: NA
j_gene: TRBJ1-4
CDR3aa: CATSRDSRRENEKLFF
CDR3nt: TGTGCCACCAGCAGAGATAGTCGCAGGGAAAATGAAAAACTGTTTTTT

v_gene: TRBV30
abundance: NA
d_gene: NA
j_gene: TRBJ1-2
CDR3aa: CAWSETARGYTF
CDR3nt: TGTGCCTGGAGTGAAACGGCTAGGGGCTACACCTTC

v_gene: TRBV29-1
abundance: few
d_gene: TRBD1
j_gene: TRBJ2-7
CDR3aa: CSVVTGTGTYEQYF
CDR3nt: TGCAGCGTCGTAACCGGGACAGGGACGTACGAGCAGTACTTC

v_gene: TRBV5-4
abundance: NA
d_gene: TRBD1
j_gene: TRBJ2-1
CDR3aa: CASTDRERDEQFF
CDR3nt: TGTGCCAGCACGGACAGGGAACGGGATGAGCAGTTCTTC

v_gene: TRBV30
abundance: NA
d_gene: TRBD1
j_gene: TRBJ1-1
CDR3aa: CAWVRDRVRTEAFF
CDR3nt: TGTGCCTGGGTCCGGGACAGGGTTCGGACTGAAGCTTTCTTT

v_gene: TRBV9
abundance: few
d_gene: TRBD1
j_gene: TRBJ2-7
CDR3aa: CASSVGDRGYEQYF
CDR3nt: TGTGCCAGCAGCGTCGGGGACAGGGGTTACGAGCAGTACTTC

v_gene: TRBV6-5
abundance: few
d_gene: TRBD2
j_gene: TRBJ2-3
CDR3aa: CASSYLLAGGTDTQYF
CDR3nt: TGTGCCAGCAGTTACTTACTAGCGGGAGGAACAGATACGCAGTATTTT

v_gene: TRBV6-1
abundance: NA
d_gene: TRBD2
j_gene: TRBJ2-7
CDR3aa: CASSEVPASGYTYEQYF
CDR3nt: TGTGCCAGCAGTGAAGTACCGGCTAGCGGGTACACCTACGAGCAGTACTTC

v_gene: TRBV5-1
abundance: NA
d_gene: NA
j_gene: TRBJ1-1
CDR3aa: CASSLAPGLNTEAFF
CDR3nt: TGCGCCAGCAGCTTGGCTCCAGGCCTGAACACTGAAGCTTTCTTT

v_gene: TRBV5-4
abundance: few
d_gene: NA
j_gene: TRBJ2-3
CDR3aa: CASSSPRSTDTQYF
CDR3nt: TGTGCCAGCAGTTCTCCGAGATCCACAGATACGCAGTATTTT

v_gene: TRBV29-1
abundance: NA
d_gene: NA
j_gene: TRBJ1-4
CDR3aa: CSVGLTDNEKLFF
CDR3nt: TGCAGCGTTGGTCTGACTGACAATGAAAAACTGTTTTTT

v_gene: TRBV7-3
abundance: NA
d_gene: NA
j_gene: TRBJ2-3
CDR3aa: CASSPTPGMTSAGTQYF
CDR3nt: TGTGCCAGCAGCCCCACCCCAGGAATGACATCTGCTGGTACGCAGTATTTT

v_gene: TRBV10-3
abundance: few
d_gene: TRBD2
j_gene: TRBJ2-5
CDR3aa: CAIRSGTGVAETQYF
CDR3nt: TGTGCCATCAGGAGCGGGACCGGTGTTGCAGAGACCCAGTACTTC

v_gene: TRBV6-5
abundance: NA
d_gene: TRBD2
j_gene: TRBJ2-2
CDR3aa: CASTTSGLNTGELFF
CDR3nt: TGTGCCAGCACCACTAGCGGACTGAACACCGGGGAGCTGTTTTTT

v_gene: TRBV27
abundance: few
d_gene: TRBD2
j_gene: TRBJ2-3
CDR3aa: CASSLRLAGRTDTQYF
CDR3nt: TGTGCCAGCAGTTTAAGGTTAGCGGGAAGGACAGATACGCAGTATTTT

v_gene: TRBV14
abundance: NA
d_gene: NA
j_gene: TRBJ2-3
CDR3aa: CASSEGGLGTDTQYF
CDR3nt: TGTGCCAGCAGCGAAGGGGGACTGGGCACAGATACGCAGTATTTT

v_gene: TRBV7-9
abundance: few
d_gene: TRBD2
j_gene: TRBJ2-1
CDR3aa: CASSLRTSGSINEQFF
CDR3nt: TGTGCCAGCAGCCTAAGGACTAGCGGGAGTATTAATGAGCAGTTCTTC

v_gene: TRBV28
abundance: few
d_gene: NA
j_gene: TRBJ2-2
CDR3aa: CASSLPNLNTGELFF
CDR3nt: TGTGCCAGCAGTTTACCCAACTTGAACACCGGGGAGCTGTTTTTT

v_gene: TRBV5-1
abundance: NA
d_gene: TRBD2
j_gene: TRBJ2-1
CDR3aa: CASSLAGGPNEQFF
CDR3nt: TGCGCCAGCAGCCTAGCGGGAGGGCCAAATGAGCAGTTCTTC

v_gene: TRBV5-1
abundance: NA
d_gene: TRBD1
j_gene: TRBJ1-1
CDR3aa: CASRVTGGRTEAFF
CDR3nt: TGCGCCAGCAGGGTGACAGGGGGACGCACTGAAGCTTTCTTT

v_gene: TRBV7-8
abundance: NA
d_gene: NA
j_gene: TRBJ2-5
CDR3aa: CASSLARGETQYF
CDR3nt: TGTGCCAGCAGCTTAGCCAGGGGTGAGACCCAGTACTTC

v_gene: TRBV30
abundance: NA
d_gene: NA
j_gene: TRBJ1-1
CDR3aa: CAWGRAEAFF
CDR3nt: TGTGCCTGGGGGAGGGCTGAAGCTTTCTTT

v_gene: TRBV19
abundance: few
d_gene: TRBD1
j_gene: TRBJ1-2
CDR3aa: CASSIDRGGYGYTF
CDR3nt: TGTGCCAGTAGTATCGACAGGGGCGGCTATGGCTACACCTTC

v_gene: TRBV5-1
abundance: few
d_gene: TRBD1
j_gene: TRBJ1-1
CDR3aa: CASSLGFNRQGAFF
CDR3nt: TGCGCCAGCAGCTTGGGATTCAATAGACAGGGAGCTTTCTTT

v_gene: TRBV4-2
abundance: NA
d_gene: NA
j_gene: TRBJ2-1
CDR3aa: CASSPRLGYNEQFF
CDR3nt: TGTGCCAGCAGCCCCCGACTAGGCTACAATGAGCAGTTCTTC

v_gene: TRBV7-2
abundance: few
d_gene: NA
j_gene: TRBJ2-5
CDR3aa: CASSLNRQETQYF
CDR3nt: TGTGCCAGCAGCTTAAACAGGCAAGAGACCCAGTACTTC

v_gene: TRBV30
abundance: few
d_gene: TRBD1
j_gene: TRBJ2-3
CDR3aa: CACSGQGGTDTQYF
CDR3nt: TGTGCCTGCTCGGGACAGGGGGGCACAGATACGCAGTATTTT

v_gene: TRBV7-8
abundance: few
d_gene: NA
j_gene: TRBJ2-3
CDR3aa: CASSFLGGLTDTQYF
CDR3nt: TGTGCCAGCAGCTTTCTGGGGGGTCTCACAGATACGCAGTATTTT

v_gene: TRBV9
abundance: few
d_gene: TRBD2
j_gene: TRBJ2-2
CDR3aa: CASSSRKEWRERDTGELFF
CDR3nt: TGTGCCAGCAGCTCCCGGAAGGAGTGGCGGGAGAGAGACACCGGGGAGCTGTTTTTT

v_gene: TRBV28
abundance: NA
d_gene: NA
j_gene: TRBJ2-5
CDR3aa: CASSWRETPETQYF
CDR3nt: TGTGCCAGCAGTTGGAGAGAAACCCCAGAGACCCAGTACTTC

v_gene: TRBV25-1
abundance: NA
d_gene: TRBD1
j_gene: TRBJ2-7
CDR3aa: CASSPTGTYEQYF
CDR3nt: TGTGCCAGCAGTCCGACAGGGACCTACGAGCAGTACTTC

v_gene: TRBV18
abundance: NA
d_gene: NA
j_gene: TRBJ2-6
CDR3aa: CASSPQGSGANVLTF
CDR3nt: TGTGCCAGCTCACCACAGGGGTCTGGGGCCAACGTCCTGACTTTC

v_gene: TRBV6-5
abundance: NA
d_gene: TRBD1
j_gene: TRBJ2-7
CDR3aa: CASSRDRDSYEQYF
CDR3nt: TGTGCCAGCAGCCGGGACAGGGACTCCTACGAGCAGTACTTC

v_gene: TRBV15
abundance: few
d_gene: TRBD2
j_gene: TRBJ2-1
CDR3aa: CATSRVGTSSEQFF
CDR3nt: TGTGCCACCAGCAGAGTTGGGACTAGCAGTGAGCAGTTCTTC

v_gene: TRBV5-4
abundance: NA
d_gene: TRBD1
j_gene: TRBJ1-3
CDR3aa: CASSRQGSGNTIYF
CDR3nt: TGTGCCAGCAGCCGACAGGGATCTGGAAACACCATATATTTT

v_gene: TRBV19
abundance: few
d_gene: NA
j_gene: TRBJ2-1
CDR3aa: CASSSLSYNEQFF
CDR3nt: TGTGCCAGTAGCTCCCTCTCCTACAATGAGCAGTTCTTC

v_gene: TRBV5-4
abundance: few
d_gene: NA
j_gene: TRBJ1-5
CDR3aa: CASSSLTGPHSNQPQHF
CDR3nt: TGTGCCAGCAGCTCGCTGACAGGACCCCATAGCAATCAGCCCCAGCATTTT

v_gene: TRBV19
abundance: NA
d_gene: TRBD2
j_gene: TRBJ2-4
CDR3aa: CATRGGMTKNIQYF
CDR3nt: TGTGCCACAAGGGGAGGGATGACCAAAAACATTCAGTACTTC

v_gene: TRBV6-5
abundance: NA
d_gene: TRBD2
j_gene: TRBJ2-1
CDR3aa: CASSSTSGWANEQFF
CDR3nt: TGTGCCAGCAGTTCCACTAGCGGATGGGCCAATGAGCAGTTCTTC

v_gene: TRBV5-5
abundance: NA
d_gene: NA
j_gene: TRBJ2-5
CDR3aa: CASSLAGSVGETQYF
CDR3nt: TGTGCCAGCAGCTTGGCCGGGTCAGTTGGGGAGACCCAGTACTTC

v_gene: TRBV11-2
abundance: NA
d_gene: TRBD1
j_gene: TRBJ2-7
CDR3aa: CASSLEWTGGRYEQYF
CDR3nt: TGTGCCAGCAGCTTAGAATGGACAGGGGGTCGCTACGAGCAGTACTTC

v_gene: TRBV7-9
abundance: few
d_gene: TRBD1
j_gene: TRBJ1-2
CDR3aa: CASSYGQGGYGYTF
CDR3nt: TGTGCCAGCAGCTACGGACAGGGGGGCTATGGCTACACCTTC

v_gene: TRBV25-1
abundance: few
d_gene: NA
j_gene: TRBJ2-7
CDR3aa: CASSRQGLYEQYF
CDR3nt: TGTGCCAGCAGTCGTCAGGGGCTCTACGAGCAGTACTTC

v_gene: TRBV9
abundance: NA
d_gene: TRBD2
j_gene: TRBJ2-5
CDR3aa: CASSVGTAGAEETQYF
CDR3nt: TGTGCCAGCAGCGTAGGGACAGCGGGGGCGGAAGAGACCCAGTACTTC

v_gene: TRBV28
abundance: NA
d_gene: TRBD1
j_gene: TRBJ2-5
CDR3aa: CASRLQGAGETQYF
CDR3nt: TGTGCCAGCAGACTACAGGGGGCCGGTGAGACCCAGTACTTC

v_gene: TRBV5-4
abundance: NA
d_gene: NA
j_gene: TRBJ2-7
CDR3aa: CASSSPLPPVEQYF
CDR3nt: TGTGCCAGCAGCTCGCCTCTCCCGCCGGTTGAGCAGTACTTC

v_gene: TRBV6-5
abundance: few
d_gene: NA
j_gene: TRBJ2-5
CDR3aa: CASQRAGQETQYF
CDR3nt: TGTGCCAGCCAGCGGGCCGGCCAAGAGACCCAGTACTTC

v_gene: TRBV9
abundance: few
d_gene: NA
j_gene: TRBJ2-3
CDR3aa: CASSVGADTQYF
CDR3nt: TGTGCCAGCAGCGTAGGAGCGGATACGCAGTATTTT

v_gene: TRBV4-3
abundance: few
d_gene: TRBD1
j_gene: TRBJ1-4
CDR3aa: CASSPGTGQEKLFF
CDR3nt: TGCGCCAGCAGCCCCGGGACAGGGCAAGAAAAACTGTTTTTT

v_gene: TRBV7-3
abundance: few
d_gene: TRBD2
j_gene: TRBJ2-1
CDR3aa: CASSALGTSGSSAYNEQFF
CDR3nt: TGTGCCAGCAGCGCTCTCGGGACTAGCGGGAGCTCAGCCTACAATGAGCAGTTCTTC

v_gene: TRBV29-1
abundance: few
d_gene: TRBD1
j_gene: TRBJ2-2
CDR3aa: CSGRTGADTGELFF
CDR3nt: TGCAGCGGAAGGACAGGGGCTGACACCGGGGAGCTGTTTTTT

v_gene: TRBV15
abundance: NA
d_gene: TRBD1
j_gene: TRBJ2-7
CDR3aa: CATSSWGQSYEQYF
CDR3nt: TGTGCCACCAGCAGCTGGGGACAGTCTTACGAGCAGTACTTC

v_gene: TRBV19
abundance: NA
d_gene: TRBD1
j_gene: TRBJ2-4
CDR3aa: CASGGQGATKNIQYF
CDR3nt: TGTGCCAGTGGAGGACAGGGGGCAACCAAAAACATTCAGTACTTC